The present T cell receptor (beta chain) was sequenced within a study of T cell responses to AZD1222 COVID-19 vaccine. Here immunoSEQ multiplex PCR was the method, and the copy in TCRdb shows in-frame clones only, minus some. The sample records roughly 36,000 clones, approximately 91% being singletons. Per germline, CDR1 MNHEY and CDR2 SMNVEV (reference sequence). Trimming cost V 4 bases and J 8 bases, with 17 bases left between them. The CDR3 extends over 14 amino acids. The sequence was obtained from an adult in good health. This chain uses TRBV27 with TRBJ1-2; TRBD1 is a possible D gene (5 bases). This specimen was peripheral blood, taken on day 0 of AZD1222 vaccination. The CDR3 region has the DNA TGTGCCAGCAGTTACGCCAGGGATTTACGAGGCTACACCTTC. Translated: CASSYARDLRGYTF.